This T cell receptor beta chain was captured in a study of cytomegalovirus exposure and HLA in healthy donors. Germline V CDR1 and CDR2: SGHTA, FQGNSA. V shed 5 bases, J shed 6 bases, and the junction held 10 bases outside the gene matches. The CDR3 has 17 residues. As to this clone: Its matching antigen is unknown.

Broader study findings: Some public TCRs appeared in many individuals, while most sequences were rare. A missense DCLRE1C variant was associated with V- and J-gene trimming of TCR beta chains in a later analysis, and an independent cohort replicated the association.

PCR was performed using 60 Vbeta and 13 Jbeta primers. TCRdb keeps only in-frame clones here, not all; method: immunoSEQ multiplex PCR. The sample contains a few hundred thousand clones, around four fifths of which appear only once. The rearrangement links TRBV7-2 to TRBJ2-3; TRBD2 matches at 14 bases. This receptor was taken from a woman aged 40 to 50 in good health and CMV-seropositive. Material for sequencing was PBMCs. CDR3 sequence: CASSPRTSGRRADTQYF. The CDR3 nucleotides read TGTGCCAGCAGCCCGAGGACTAGCGGGAGGAGGGCCGATACGCAGTATTTT.